What follows are 25 T cell receptor beta chains derived from one specimen sequenced in a study of blood T cells in healthy people across ages. Using a J-beta primer mix together with a sample-barcoded 5' primer, a second PCR was run for roughly 7 to 12 cycles. Each CDR3 protein is one row after TCRdb ran MiXCR on the 5' RACE reads. The sample consists of about 690,000 distinct CDR3 sequences, over 40% of them appearing once. Material for sequencing was blood. Receptors were obtained from a man at least 80 years old in good health.

V usage is TRBV24-1 and J usage is TRBJ2-7; D perhaps matches TRBD1 (6 bases). The length of the CDR3 is 11 residues. CDR1 is KGHDR, CDR2 SFDVKD, per germline. V lost 9 bases to trimming and J lost 3 bases, with 8 bases between them. The CDR3 here is CATSQGYEQYF. In DNA form, the CDR3 reads TGTGCCACCTCACAGGGCTACGAGCAGTACTTC.

The V call is TRBV5-1, the J call TRBJ2-1, with D possibly being TRBD2 (6 bases). CDR1 is SGHRS and CDR2 is YFSETQ in the germline V gene. V lost 3 bases and J 6 bases, leaving 19 bases between the germline ends. The CDR3 is made up of 16 amino acids. Here the CDR3 DNA reads TGCGCCAGCAGCTCAGGTAGAAGTCTCGGGGGCAATGAGCAGTTCTTC. Residues: CASSSGRSLGGNEQFF.

This clonotype came up a few times. The chain uses TRBV29-1 and TRBJ1-1, with 10 bases aligning to TRBD1. The ends lost 7 bases at V and 5 bases at J; junction bases unmatched: 10. CDR1 is SQVTM, CDR2 ANQGSEA, per germline. This CDR3 is built from 14 residues. The DNA of the CDR3 is TGCAGCGGGAGGGGGACAGGGGTTTGGACTGAAGCTTTCTTT. This sequence encodes CSGRGTGVWTEAFF.

V is TRBV11-3 and J is TRBJ2-1, with TRBD1 identical over 12 bases. The junction had 14 bases not matched to a gene; V was cut back by 5 bases and J by 6 bases. This CDR3 comprises 18 residues. Germline values: CDR1 SGHNT, CDR2 YENEEA. The CDR3 spells CASSVHSGTGGLGNEQFF. CDR3 nucleotides: TGTGCCAGCAGCGTTCACTCCGGGACAGGGGGCCTAGGCAATGAGCAGTTCTTC. Full variable domain (rest looked up from reference TRBV11-3 and TRBJ2-1): EAGVVQSPRYKIIEKKQPVAFWCNPISGHNTLYWYLQNLGQGPELLIRYENEEAVDDSQLPKDRFSAERLKGVDSTLKIQPAELGDSAVYLCASSVHSGTGGLGNEQFFGPGTRLTVL.

V and J are TRBV20-1 and TRBJ2-7; the D gene is possibly TRBD1 (6 bases). Per germline, CDR1 DFQATT and CDR2 SNEGSKA (reference sequence). Trimming shortened V by 3 bases and J by 3 bases, and 21 bases separated the two germline ends. This CDR3 is built from 16 residues. In DNA form, the CDR3 reads TGCAGTGCTAGGATCCAGGCCAGGGGCAATAGCTACGAGCAGTACTTC. Translation: CSARIQARGNSYEQYF.

V is TRBV20-1 and J is TRBJ2-5; 13 bases fit TRBD2. Trimming cost V 8 bases and J 5 bases; bases outside gene matches: 14. CDR3 length: 16 amino acids. CDR1 is DFQATT, CDR2 SNEGSKA, per germline (reference sequence). The CDR3 sequence: CSTTRTSGSSLETQYF. The CDR3 DNA reads as TGCAGTACTACTCGGACTAGCGGGAGTTCCCTGGAGACCCAGTACTTC.

This sequence joins TRBV12-5 and TRBJ2-3; no reliable D call. The germline CDR1 and CDR2 sequences are LGHNT and FRNRAP. This CDR3 comprises 13 residues. Trimming removed 7 bases at V and 0 bases at J, with 8 bases between. CDR3 DNA: TGTGCTAGTGAGGGCCAAAGCACAGATACGCAGTATTTT. Translation gives CASEGQSTDTQYF.

The CDR3 region has the DNA TGTGCCAGCAGTTTTACGAGCATAAACAATGAGCAGTTCTTC. The encoded protein is CASSFTSINNEQFF. V gene TRBV27 combines with J gene TRBJ2-1, with no clear D. CDR3 size: 14 residues. The ends were cut back, 3 bases at V and 5 bases at J, with 11 bases in the middle. Per the germline V gene, CDR1 is MNHEY and CDR2 is SMNVEV (reference sequence).

The V call is TRBV30, the J call TRBJ2-1; D possibly corresponds to TRBD2 (6 bases). The CDR3 loop spans 12 amino acids. Trimming took 5 bases from V and 14 from J, leaving 19 bases between them. Germline V gene sequence: CDR1 GTSNPN, CDR2 SVGIG (reference sequence). The CDR3 sequence: CAWREATSTEFF. As DNA, the CDR3 is TGTGCCTGGCGGGAAGCAACTAGCACAGAGTTCTTC.

This clonotype was seen only a few times. V usage is TRBV12-3 or TRBV12-4 and J usage is TRBJ2-7; TRBD1 matches at 11 bases. The CDR3 contains 14 residues. V lost 2 bases, J lost 6 bases, and 3 bases stayed unmatched. The chain's CDR3 is CASSLPGQGVEQYF. CDR3 DNA: TGTGCCAGCAGTTTACCGGGACAGGGGGTCGAGCAGTACTTC.

This clonotype was seen more than once but under ten times. The chain recombines TRBV5-1 with TRBJ1-2; D might be TRBD1 (6 bases). The CDR3 runs 15 residues. V was shortened by 4 bases and J by 0 bases, with 13 bases between the two germline ends. Germline V gene sequence: CDR1 SGHRS, CDR2 YFSETQ. The CDR3 protein is CASSPLTGPNYGYTF. For the CDR3, the DNA is TGCGCCAGCAGCCCCCTGACAGGACCTAACTATGGCTACACCTTC. Complete variable domain (other parts from reference TRBV5-1 and TRBJ1-2): KAGVTQTPRYLIKTRGQQVTLSCSPISGHRSVSWYQQTPGQGLQFLFEYFSETQRNKGNFPGRFSGRQFSNSRSEMNVSTLELGDSALYLCASSPLTGPNYGYTFGSGTRLTVV.

This clonotype was detected a few times. The chain is built from TRBV20-1 and TRBJ2-7; TRBD1 agrees at 8 bases. CDR3 length equals 14 residues. V trimming: 5 bases; J trimming: 4 bases; junction bases outside the gene matches: 10. Germline V gene sequence: CDR1 DFQATT, CDR2 SNEGSKA (reference sequence). The CDR3: CSAGGQGRKYEQYF. The DNA for the CDR3 is TGCAGTGCTGGTGGACAGGGACGAAAGTACGAGCAGTACTTC.

The chain joins TRBV20-1 to TRBJ2-3, with 9 positions matching TRBD2. With V trimmed by 1 base and J by 2 bases, 4 bases remained unmatched. Germline CDR1 and CDR2: DFQATT and SNEGSKA (reference sequence). CDR3 length equals 15 residues. The CDR3 spells CSARGGGAHTDTQYF. CDR3 DNA: TGCAGTGCTAGAGGCGGGGGGGCTCACACAGATACGCAGTATTTT.

This clonotype is a singleton in its sample. This may come from a read error, since a much larger clone is one base off. The V call is TRBV12-3 or TRBV12-4, the J call TRBJ1-1; 10 bases line up with TRBD1. The CDR3 runs 16 residues. CDR3 residues: CTSSSGETGGLTEAFF. The CDR3 DNA is TGTACCAGCAGTTCCGGCGAGACAGGGGGCCTCACTGAAGCTTTCTTT.

The chain employs TRBV20-1 and TRBJ2-3; 8 nucleotides match TRBD2. The CDR3 totals 14 residues. After removal of 6 bases from V and 6 bases from J, the junction contained 11 bases not matched to a gene. The germline gives CDR1 DFQATT, CDR2 SNEGSKA (reference sequence). The CDR3 is CSAQGLVSGDTQYF. CDR3 DNA: TGCAGTGCGCAGGGACTAGTTTCGGGGGATACGCAGTATTTT.

V is TRBV5-1 and J is TRBJ1-4; D is unclear. Trimming shortened V by 0 bases and J by 5 bases, and 8 bases separated the two germline ends. The CDR3 loop spans 14 amino acids. The V gene's germline CDR1 is SGHRS and CDR2 YFSETQ. DNA of the CDR3: TGCGCCAGCAGCTTGGTTCAGCCGAATGAAAAACTGTTTTTT. This gives the protein CASSLVQPNEKLFF.

Note on this clonotype: A much larger clone sits a single nucleotide away, making a read error possible. The V call is TRBV3-1, the J call TRBJ2-1; tentatively, D is TRBD2 (5 bases). Germline assignment: CDR1 LGHDT and CDR2 YNNKEL (reference sequence). The CDR3 loop spans 12 amino acids. The chain's CDR3 is CASSQVGDERFF. As DNA, the CDR3 is TGTGCCAGCAGCCAAGTCGGGGATGAGCGGTTCTTC.

The rearrangement uses TRBV28 and TRBJ1-4, with D possibly being TRBD1 (5 bases). V was pared by 4 bases and J by 11 bases, with 20 bases between. The germline V gene has CDR1 MDHEN and CDR2 SYDVKM. This CDR3 is built from 15 residues. The CDR3 DNA sequence: TGTGCCAGCAGTTATAAGGGGACGGGAAAAGGGAAACTGTTTTTT. It codes for CASSYKGTGKGKLFF.

To note about this clonotype: A read error may explain this, as a much larger clone is one base away. J is TRBJ2-5 and V is TRBV4-3; TRBD2 matches at 13 bases. Looked up from germline, CDR1 is LGHNA and CDR2 is YSLEER. J was trimmed by 11 bases and V by 4 bases; bases with no gene match: 13. This CDR3 is 16 amino acids long. Here the CDR3 DNA reads TGCGCCAGCAGCCGTGGGACTAGCGGGGCCAACAATGAGCAGTACTTC. This encodes CASSRGTSGANNEQYF.

This rearrangement joins TRBV10-3 to TRBJ1-2; D not resolved. Germline-derived CDR1 and CDR2 are ENHRY and SYGVKD. The CDR3 is 14 amino acids. V was trimmed by 0 bases and J by 1 base, leaving 6 bases between them. The CDR3 here is CAISESGNNYGYTF. The CDR3 DNA is TGTGCCATCAGTGAGTCGGGCAATAACTATGGCTACACCTTC.

There are many counts of this clonotype. V usage is TRBV28 and J usage is TRBJ2-1; no definite D call. Trimming cost V 6 bases and J 1 base, with 13 bases left between them. The V gene's germline CDR1 is MDHEN and CDR2 SYDVKM. The CDR3 sequence is 15 residues long. The CDR3 DNA is TGTGCCAGCAGGCGGCCCAGCTTATCCTACAATGAGCAGTTCTTC. Amino acid sequence: CASRRPSLSYNEQFF.

The V gene is TRBV7-9, the J gene TRBJ2-5; 9 bases match TRBD2. J was trimmed by 11 bases and V by 5 bases; bases with no gene match: 15. This CDR3 is 15 amino acids long. Germline CDR1 is SEHNR and CDR2 is FQNEAQ (reference sequence). CDR3: CASSPGRAGGNEQYF. The CDR3 nucleotides are TGTGCCAGCAGCCCGGGACGAGCGGGAGGCAATGAGCAGTACTTC.

The rearrangement links TRBV20-1 to TRBJ2-7; D is perhaps TRBD2 (6 bases). The assigned J gene may be wrong: the sequence end matches TRBJ2-5 better. The CDR3 consists of 13 residues. Germline assignment: CDR1 DFQATT and CDR2 SNEGSKA (reference sequence). As DNA, the CDR3 is TGCAGTGCTAGAGATACGGGGAGGAAGACCCAGTACTTC. The encoded protein is CSARDTGRKTQYF.

The rearrangement joins TRBV7-8 to TRBJ1-3, with TRBD1 as a possible D gene (6 bases). The V end was cut by 0 bases, the J end by 4 bases, with 10 bases between. CDR3 length: 15 amino acids. From germline, CDR1 is SGHVS and CDR2 FQNEAQ. The chain's CDR3 is CASSLAGAAGNTIYF. The CDR3 DNA is TGTGCCAGCAGCTTAGCGGGGGCGGCCGGAAACACCATATATTTT.

This clonotype occurred a few times. The chain joins TRBV5-1 to TRBJ1-1; 11 positions match TRBD1. The germline V gene has CDR1 SGHRS and CDR2 YFSETQ. The V gene end was trimmed by 4 bases and the J gene end by 11 bases; junction bases not matched to a gene: 7. The CDR3 sequence is 13 residues long. The CDR3 region has the DNA TGCGCCAGCAGCCCAGGACAGGGGGCGTTGGCTTTCTTT. This sequence encodes CASSPGQGALAFF. The variable domain in full, with the rest retrieved from reference TRBV5-1 and TRBJ1-1, is KAGVTQTPRYLIKTRGQQVTLSCSPISGHRSVSWYQQTPGQGLQFLFEYFSETQRNKGNFPGRFSGRQFSNSRSEMNVSTLELGDSALYLCASSPGQGALAFFGQGTRLTVV.